These 12 T cell receptor beta chains originate from one sample sequenced in a study of cytomegalovirus exposure and HLA in healthy donors. Primers: 60 Vbeta forward and 13 Jbeta reverse. Repertoires were generated with immunoSEQ multiplex PCR, while TCRdb's copy carries only in-frame clones and drops some. The table lists around 140,000 clones. The sequenced sample was PBMCs. The receptors come from a middle-aged woman in good health and CMV-seronegative.

The chain couples TRBV27 to TRBJ2-1; 11 bases fit TRBD2. V lost 4 bases, J lost 3 bases, and 8 bases stayed unmatched. The CDR3 is 17 residues long. Germline V gene lookup returns CDR1 MNHEY and CDR2 SMNVEV (reference sequence). CDR3 DNA: TGTGCCAGCAGTTCCGAGATAGCGGGGGGGTTCTACAATGAGCAGTTCTTC. It codes for CASSSEIAGGFYNEQFF.

This chain connects TRBV6-1 to TRBJ1-1, with D uncertain. Germline V gene lookup returns CDR1 MNHNS and CDR2 SASEGT. The CDR3 spans 13 residues. V was shortened by 5 bases and J by 2 bases, with 9 bases between the two germline ends. The CDR3 protein is CASSNPGNTEAFF. CDR3 in DNA: TGTGCCAGCAGTAATCCGGGAAACACTGAAGCTTTCTTT.

The CDR3 region is CATSILQVLSYEQYF. CDR3 nucleotide sequence: TGTGCCACCAGCATTCTACAGGTGTTATCCTACGAGCAGTACTTC. The chain has TRBV15 and TRBJ2-7; possibly TRBD1 for D (5 bases). V lost 4 bases to trimming and J lost 1 base, with 14 bases between them. This CDR3 is 15 amino acids long. Germline CDR1 and CDR2: LNHNV and YYDKDF (reference sequence).

The genes are TRBV6-1 and TRBJ2-1; TRBD1 matches 10 bases. V was clipped by 2 bases and J by 6 bases; unmatched bases: 7. This CDR3 region has 16 residues. Germline assignment: CDR1 MNHNS and CDR2 SASEGT. DNA for the CDR3: TGTGCCAGCAGTGAACCGGGACAGGGGTTCGCCAATGAGCAGTTCTTC. It yields the protein CASSEPGQGFANEQFF.

The rearrangement joins TRBV28 to TRBJ1-2; possibly TRBD1 for D (5 bases). CDR3 length: 12 residues. Germline CDR1 and CDR2: MDHEN and SYDVKM. V dropped 8 bases and J dropped 3 bases, with 10 bases sitting between them. The CDR3: CASRAGDYGYTF. The CDR3 bases are TGTGCCAGCCGGGCGGGGGACTATGGCTACACCTTC.

This chain links TRBV21-1 with TRBJ1-5; the DNA was not used to check the table's D call, TRBD1. TRBV21-1 is classified as a pseudogene. This CDR3 is built from 13 residues. The CDR3: CASSKGDSQPQHF. The CDR3, as DNA: TGTGCCAGCAGCAAAGGGGACAGTCAGCCCCAGCATTTT.

V and J are TRBV9 and TRBJ1-1; no definite D call. The CDR3 loop spans 13 amino acids. V gave up 4 bases and J gave up 1 base, with 8 bases separating them. Per the germline V gene, CDR1 is SGDLS and CDR2 is YYNGEE. Here the CDR3 reads CASSFSQNTEAFF. The CDR3 region has the DNA TGTGCCAGCAGCTTCAGTCAGAACACTGAAGCTTTCTTT.

This chain links TRBV28 with TRBJ1-1; no definite D call. The V end was cut by 7 bases, the J end by 1 base, with 10 bases between. Germline CDR1 reads MDHEN; CDR2 reads SYDVKM. The CDR3 sequence is 13 residues long. CDR3 in DNA: TGTGCCAGCACCGCGGGATCGAACACTGAAGCTTTCTTT. Translated, it gives CASTAGSNTEAFF.

The chain recombines TRBV9 with TRBJ2-7; 11 bases fit TRBD1. This CDR3 region has 16 residues. Germline V gives CDR1 SGDLS, CDR2 YYNGEE. The trim removed 4 bases at V and 6 bases at J, leaving 12 bases unmatched. The CDR3 bases are TGTGCCAGCAGCCCCCGACCGGGACAGGGGGTCTCCGAGCAGTACTTC. It specifies CASSPRPGQGVSEQYF.

The V call is TRBV4-1, the J call TRBJ1-2; 8 bases line up with TRBD1. Losses at the gene ends were 4 bases for V and 0 bases for J; bases not matched to a gene: 4. Germline CDR1 reads MGHRA; CDR2 reads YSYEKL. The CDR3 covers 15 residues. For the CDR3, the DNA is TGCGCCAGCAGCCCGGGACAGGTGCCTAACTATGGCTACACCTTC. Residues: CASSPGQVPNYGYTF.

The V and J genes are TRBV5-6 and TRBJ1-2; D is possibly TRBD1 (6 bases). Germline V gene sequence: CDR1 SGHDT, CDR2 YYEEEE. The CDR3 loop spans 16 amino acids. Between the trimmed V and J ends, which lost 1 base and 7 bases, there was a span of 20 bases. The CDR3 nucleotides read TGTGCCAGCAGCTTGCGAGTGTCAGGGGCAAGGGTTGGCTACACCTTC. The encoded protein is CASSLRVSGARVGYTF.

This chain uses TRBV5-8 with TRBJ2-7; no clear D gene. V was shortened by 3 bases and J by 1 base, with 5 bases between the two germline ends. Germline V gene sequence: CDR1 SGHTS, CDR2 YDEGEE. The CDR3 is 12 amino acids. CDR3 residues: CASSSDSYEQYF. The CDR3 nucleotides are TGTGCCAGCAGCTCAGATTCCTACGAGCAGTACTTC.